This is a list of T cell receptor beta chains from one sample in a study of human T cells and chemical hapten exposure. One entry per CDR3 protein results from TCRdb running MiXCR on the RACE reads. In the table there are 180,000 or so distinct CDR3 sequences, about a fifth of which are singletons. The material sequenced was whole blood, taken in connection with sensitization to the hapten diphenylcyclopropenone (DPC). The receptors originated from a woman in her 50s with alopecia areata. Some clones in this sample may be carry-over from other donors' samples. Both conserved end residues are part of each CDR3. D genes are given only for firm matches. Where a row states a size, it is once, few, many or the class of an expanded clone; other rows omit it.

D,J,V,size,CDR3,DNA
.,TRBJ2-5,TRBV20-1,many,CSASFKYQETQYF,TGCAGTGCTAGTTTCAAGTACCAAGAGACCCAGTACTTC
.,TRBJ2-3,TRBV3-1,.,CASSQGRHNSGTDTQYF,TGTGCCAGCAGCCAAGGTCGTCACAATAGCGGCACAGATACGCAGTATTTT
TRBD1,TRBJ2-1,TRBV6-5,.,CASKHGTGSYNEQFF,TGTGCCAGCAAGCATGGGACAGGATCCTACAATGAGCAGTTCTTC
.,TRBJ2-3,TRBV5-1,.,CASSFRDFNTDTQYF,TGCGCCAGCAGCTTCCGGGACTTTAACACAGATACGCAGTATTTT
.,TRBJ2-1,TRBV20-1,.,CSAYTGPNEQFF,TGCAGTGCCTACACGGGTCCCAATGAGCAGTTCTTC
.,TRBJ2-5,TRBV29-1,few,CSVEGPPLGAGFQETQYF,TGCAGCGTTGAGGGCCCCCCTCTGGGGGCGGGGTTCCAAGAGACCCAGTACTTC
.,TRBJ2-1,TRBV9,few,CASSVDRSYNEQFF,TGTGCCAGCAGCGTGGATAGGTCCTACAATGAGCAGTTCTTC
.,TRBJ2-2,TRBV27,few,CASSLWGRSTGELFF,TGTGCCAGCAGTTTATGGGGACGGAGCACCGGGGAGCTGTTTTTT
.,TRBJ1-4,TRBV11-2,few,CASSLGSSATNEKLFF,TGTGCCAGCAGCTTAGGCTCTTCCGCAACTAATGAAAAACTGTTTTTT
.,TRBJ2-1,TRBV20-1,.,CSAKPGSNEQFF,TGCAGTGCCAAGCCAGGGAGCAATGAGCAGTTCTTC
TRBD1,TRBJ1-4,TRBV28,.,CASSFGGTGATNEKLFF,TGTGCCAGCAGTTTCGGTGGGACAGGAGCAACTAATGAAAAACTGTTTTTT
.,TRBJ2-3,TRBV9,.,CASSVGIAGDTQYF,TGTGCCAGCAGCGTCGGCATTGCGGGAGATACGCAGTATTTT
.,TRBJ1-4,TRBV7-9,.,CASRDRGRDEKLFF,TGTGCCAGCAGGGACCGGGGGCGCGATGAAAAACTGTTTTTT
.,TRBJ1-2,TRBV10-3,.,CAISDGSRFPGYTF,TGTGCCATCAGTGACGGGTCACGGTTTCCTGGCTACACCTTC
.,TRBJ1-6,TRBV5-1,few,CASAPDSFYSPLHF,TGCGCCAGCGCCCCAGACAGTTTCTATTCACCCCTCCACTTT
TRBD1,TRBJ1-2,TRBV5-5,.,CASSLADRLTPNYGYNF,TGTGCCAGCAGCTTGGCGGACAGGCTCACCCCTAACTATGGCTACAACTTC
.,TRBJ2-3,TRBV28,few,CASMRRDTDTQYF,TGTGCCAGCATGAGGCGGGACACAGATACGCAGTATTTT
.,TRBJ2-2,TRBV29-1,.,CSVVGNTGELFF,TGCAGCGTTGTAGGGAACACCGGGGAGCTGTTTTTT
.,TRBJ1-4,TRBV29-1,.,CSVGTSGGNEKLFF,TGCAGCGTTGGGACTTCGGGGGGTAATGAAAAACTGTTTTTT
.,TRBJ1-3,TRBV30,.,CAWSKPGAGNTIYF,TGTGCCTGGAGCAAACCAGGGGCTGGAAACACCATATATTTT
.,TRBJ2-3,TRBV12-3/TRBV12-4,few,CASSLLPDTQYF,TGTGCCAGCAGTTTATTGCCAGATACGCAGTATTTT
.,TRBJ1-6,TRBV25-1,.,CASSEYGDYPSYNSPLHF,TGTGCCAGCAGTGAATATGGTGATTACCCCTCCTATAATTCACCCCTCCACTTT
.,TRBJ2-7,TRBV7-8,.,CASSHATGEQYF,TGTGCCAGCAGCCACGCGACTGGGGAGCAGTACTTC
.,TRBJ1-1,TRBV6-5,.,CASRGGVKAFF,TGTGCCAGCAGAGGAGGGGTAAAAGCTTTCTTT
TRBD2,TRBJ2-7,TRBV12-3/TRBV12-4,few,CASGRGLAGVNEQYF,TGTGCCAGCGGGCGAGGACTAGCGGGAGTGAACGAGCAGTACTTC
TRBD2,TRBJ2-7,TRBV7-9,.,CASSLRSGDTYEQYF,TGTGCCAGCAGCTTAAGGAGCGGGGATACCTACGAGCAGTACTTC
.,TRBJ2-7,TRBV12-3/TRBV12-4,.,CASSLELLVGGTYEQYF,TGTGCCAGCAGTTTAGAGCTTCTAGTCGGGGGGACATACGAGCAGTACTTC
.,TRBJ2-4,TRBV20-1,.,CSAMRGGAKNIQYF,TGCAGTGCTATGCGTGGGGGGGCCAAAAACATTCAGTACTTC
.,TRBJ2-5,TRBV27,.,CASRQRRAETQYF,TGTGCCAGCAGACAACGACGGGCCGAGACCCAGTACTTC
.,TRBJ2-7,TRBV7-8,.,CASSPPRSSYEQYF,TGTGCCAGCAGCCCCCCCCGGAGCTCCTACGAGCAGTACTTC
.,TRBJ1-1,TRBV2,.,CASSEGDLGNTEAFF,TGTGCCAGCAGTGAGGGGGACCTAGGGAACACTGAAGCTTTCTTT
.,TRBJ2-1,TRBV6-6,few,CASSPTSMYNEQFF,TGTGCCAGCAGTCCGACTAGTATGTACAATGAGCAGTTCTTC
.,TRBJ2-1,TRBV20-1,few,CSGLGAAGLSNEQFF,TGCAGTGGGCTGGGAGCGGCGGGGCTAAGCAATGAGCAGTTCTTC
.,TRBJ2-1,TRBV2,.,CASSEALDGQSSYNEQFF,TGTGCCAGCAGTGAAGCCCTGGATGGACAGAGCTCCTACAATGAGCAGTTCTTC
.,TRBJ2-7,TRBV7-9,.,CASSPPPDPWRQYF,TGTGCCAGCAGCCCTCCCCCGGACCCATGGAGGCAGTACTTC
TRBD1,TRBJ2-4,TRBV11-2,.,CASSLDPGQNIQYF,TGTGCCAGCAGCTTAGACCCGGGACAGAACATTCAGTACTTC
TRBD2,TRBJ2-1,TRBV12-3/TRBV12-4,many,CASSLVSGRIYNEQFF,TGTGCCAGCAGCTTAGTAAGCGGGAGGATCTACAATGAGCAGTTCTTC
.,TRBJ2-1,TRBV2,few,CASRASTLPSYNEQFF,TGTGCCAGCAGAGCCTCGACACTACCATCCTACAATGAGCAGTTCTTC
.,TRBJ2-5,TRBV6-5,.,CASSYSSHRAETQYF,TGTGCCAGCAGTTACTCGAGTCATAGGGCCGAGACCCAGTACTTC
TRBD2,TRBJ2-1,TRBV12-3/TRBV12-4,.,CASRGTSGRAGNEQFF,TGTGCCAGCAGGGGGACTAGCGGGAGGGCCGGAAATGAGCAGTTCTTC
.,TRBJ1-2,TRBV10-3,few,CAISAENIGGYYGYTF,TGTGCCATCAGTGCCGAGAACATAGGCGGGTACTATGGCTACACCTTC
.,TRBJ2-5,TRBV6-1,once,CASSAQTGSQETQYF,TGTGCCAGCAGTGCCCAGACAGGATCCCAAGAGACCCAGTACTTC
TRBD1,TRBJ1-6,TRBV7-9,few,CASGKLQGRDSPLHF,TGTGCCAGCGGAAAACTACAGGGGAGGGATTCACCCCTCCACTTT
.,TRBJ2-5,TRBV11-2,few,CASSFQGFQETQYF,TGTGCCAGCAGCTTTCAGGGGTTCCAAGAGACCCAGTACTTC
TRBD2,TRBJ2-7,TRBV7-2,.,CASSSSGGSSYEQYF,TGTGCCAGCAGCTCTAGCGGGGGTAGCTCCTACGAGCAGTACTTC
.,TRBJ2-6,TRBV29-1,.,CSVLNRDVAGVPHSGANVLTF,TGCAGCGTTCTAAACAGGGATGTTGCGGGAGTCCCACATTCTGGGGCCAACGTCCTGACTTTC
.,TRBJ2-2,TRBV6-6,few,CAANRDMTGELFF,TGTGCCGCAAATAGGGACATGACCGGGGAGCTGTTTTTT
.,TRBJ1-5,TRBV27,.,CASSPTGGSLSNQPQHF,TGTGCCAGCAGTCCCACAGGAGGATCCTTAAGCAATCAGCCCCAGCATTTT
.,TRBJ2-7,TRBV19,few,CASSGGVGPYEQYF,TGTGCCAGTAGCGGGGGAGTGGGCCCCTACGAGCAGTACTTC
.,TRBJ2-5,TRBV29-1,.,CSVEGRGGETQYF,TGCAGCGTTGAGGGAAGAGGAGGGGAGACCCAGTACTTC